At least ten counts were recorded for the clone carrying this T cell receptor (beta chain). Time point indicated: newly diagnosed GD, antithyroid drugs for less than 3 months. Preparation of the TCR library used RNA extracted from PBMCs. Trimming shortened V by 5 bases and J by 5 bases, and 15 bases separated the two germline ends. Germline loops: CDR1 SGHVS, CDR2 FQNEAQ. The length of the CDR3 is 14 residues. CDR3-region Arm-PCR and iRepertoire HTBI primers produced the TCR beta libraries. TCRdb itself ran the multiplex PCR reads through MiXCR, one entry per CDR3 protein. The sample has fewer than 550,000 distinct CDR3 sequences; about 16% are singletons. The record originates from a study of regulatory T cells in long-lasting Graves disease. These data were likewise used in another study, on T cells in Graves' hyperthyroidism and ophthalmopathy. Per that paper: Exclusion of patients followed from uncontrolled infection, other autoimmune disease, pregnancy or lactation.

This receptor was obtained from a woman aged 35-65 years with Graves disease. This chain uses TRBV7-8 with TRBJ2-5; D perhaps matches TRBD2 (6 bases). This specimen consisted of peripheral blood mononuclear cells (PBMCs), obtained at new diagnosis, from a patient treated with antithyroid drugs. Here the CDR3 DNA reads TGTGCCAGCAGCCACCGACTAGTTTGGGAGACCCAGTACTTC. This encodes CASSHRLVWETQYF.